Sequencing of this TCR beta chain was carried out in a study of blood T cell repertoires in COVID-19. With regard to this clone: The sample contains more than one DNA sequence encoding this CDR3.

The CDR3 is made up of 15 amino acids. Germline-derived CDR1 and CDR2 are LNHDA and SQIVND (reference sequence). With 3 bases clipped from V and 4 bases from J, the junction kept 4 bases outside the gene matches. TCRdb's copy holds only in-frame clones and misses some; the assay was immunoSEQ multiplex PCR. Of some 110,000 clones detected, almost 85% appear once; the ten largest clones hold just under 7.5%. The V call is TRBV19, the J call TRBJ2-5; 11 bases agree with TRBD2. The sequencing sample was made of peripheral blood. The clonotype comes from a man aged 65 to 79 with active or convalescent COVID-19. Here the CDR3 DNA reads TGTGCCAGTAGTATCCTAGCGGGAGGCCCAGAGACCCAGTACTTC. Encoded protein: CASSILAGGPETQYF.